This T cell receptor beta chain was profiled in a study of long-term antiretroviral therapy in people with HIV. They ran version v3.0 of the immunoSEQ assay at survey level. Profiled with immunoSEQ multiplex PCR; TCRdb holds only in-frame clones, not every one. The sample lists tens of thousands of clones; 70% to 85% were seen once. Germline assignment: CDR1 SNHLY and CDR2 FYNNEI. This CDR3 has 14 residues. V lost 7 bases, J lost 4 bases, and 14 bases lay in between. This sample comprised unsorted PBMCs, obtained 0.5 years before starting antiretroviral therapy. This clonotype originated in a man in his forties with HIV. The V and J genes are TRBV2 and TRBJ2-1, with D perhaps TRBD2 (7 bases). The CDR3 nucleotides read TGTGCCAGCAAAGTAGGGGGGGTATACAATGAGCAGTTCTTC. Protein: CASKVGGVYNEQFF.